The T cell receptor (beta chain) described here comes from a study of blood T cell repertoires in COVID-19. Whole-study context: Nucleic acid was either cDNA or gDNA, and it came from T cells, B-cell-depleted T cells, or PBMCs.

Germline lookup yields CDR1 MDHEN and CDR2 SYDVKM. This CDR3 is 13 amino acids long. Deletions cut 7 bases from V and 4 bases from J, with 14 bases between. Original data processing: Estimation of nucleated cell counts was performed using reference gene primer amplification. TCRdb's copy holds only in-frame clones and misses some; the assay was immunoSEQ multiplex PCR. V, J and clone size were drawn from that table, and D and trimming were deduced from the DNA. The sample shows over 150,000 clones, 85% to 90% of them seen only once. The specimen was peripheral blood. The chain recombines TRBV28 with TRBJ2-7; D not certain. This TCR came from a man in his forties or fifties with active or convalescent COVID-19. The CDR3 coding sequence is TGTGCCAGCACACCCCCGGCGCGGTACGAGCAGTACTTC. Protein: CASTPPARYEQYF.